Listed here are 18 T cell receptor beta chains from one sample, sequenced in a study of blood T cell repertoires in COVID-19 (dated by TCRdb to about 2020). The receptor library was made with the immunoSEQ multiplex PCR assay. Held by TCRdb, this immuneACCESS table contains in-frame sequences only and omits some clones. Under half of the omission traces to an unresolved V gene where checked; the cause of the rest is unknown. The sample yields 79,000 or so clones; about 85% were counted once. The leading ten clones occupy roughly 9.8% of the sample. Sequenced sample: peripheral blood. Receptors originate from a man aged 60-69 years with COVID-19, enrolled during active disease.

The chain combines TRBV29-1 with TRBJ1-6; D is possibly TRBD1 (5 bases). CDR1 and CDR2 (germline): SQVTM, ANQGSEA. CDR3 size: 15 residues. V lost 3 bases, J lost 5 bases, and 14 bases lay in between. CDR3 region: CSVELWGADNSPLHF. The CDR3 nucleotides are TGCAGCGTTGAGCTATGGGGCGCGGATAATTCACCCCTCCACTTT.

CDR3 in amino acids: CASSLAGGVNTEAFF. CDR3 DNA: TGCGCCAGCAGCTTGGCCGGAGGGGTGAACACTGAAGCTTTCTTT. The chain combines TRBV5-1 with TRBJ1-1, with D perhaps matching TRBD1 (5 bases). The CDR3 contains 15 residues. V gave up 0 bases and J gave up 0 bases, with 9 bases separating them. CDR1 and CDR2 from the germline V gene are SGHRS and YFSETQ.

The rearrangement links TRBV6-5 to TRBJ2-5; 11 positions match TRBD1. Per germline, CDR1 MNHEY and CDR2 SVGAGI. The length of the CDR3 is 13 residues. The DNA for the CDR3 is TGTGCAGCCGGGACAGGGGGTGTCCAGACCCAGTACTTC. Translating it yields CAAGTGGVQTQYF.

This clone turned up a few times. An end of the junction differs from the germline gene, which may be a read error. The V gene is TRBV2, the J gene TRBJ2-7, with 16 bases that match TRBD2. Per the germline V gene, CDR1 is SNHLY and CDR2 is FYNNEI. The CDR3 runs 14 residues. The DNA of the CDR3 is TGTGCCAGCCAAGCCGGGACTAGCGGGGGGGTCCTAGACTTC. Its translation: CASQAGTSGGVLDF.

This clone was seen a single time. The chain links TRBV28 to TRBJ2-2; 8 bases align to TRBD1. Germline V gene lookup returns CDR1 MDHEN and CDR2 SYDVKM. The ends lost 10 bases at V and 2 bases at J; junction bases unmatched: 9. This CDR3 has 15 residues. CDR3 nucleotide sequence: TGTGCCACCCCGGGGACAGGAGTAAACACCGGGGAGCTGTTTTTT. This sequence encodes CATPGTGVNTGELFF.

This rearrangement joins TRBV24-1 to TRBJ2-3, with 8 bases fitting TRBD2. The junction had 5 bases not matched to a gene; V was cut back by 0 bases and J by 4 bases. Germline CDR1 KGHDR, CDR2 SFDVKD. There are 16 residues in the CDR3. CDR3 region: CATSDLKRGLADTQYF. The CDR3 DNA sequence: TGTGCCACCAGTGATTTGAAGCGGGGGTTGGCAGATACGCAGTATTTT.

The V gene is TRBV6-6, the J gene TRBJ1-1, with D tentatively TRBD1 (5 bases). Germline V gene lookup returns CDR1 MNHNY and CDR2 SVGAGI (reference sequence). The V and J ends lost 7 bases and 7 bases respectively, with 16 bases between them. The CDR3 sequence is 13 residues long. CDR3: CASTEGVGVEAFF. The CDR3 coding sequence is TGTGCCAGCACCGAAGGGGTTGGCGTTGAAGCTTTCTTT.

The gene calls are TRBV9 and TRBJ2-3; 13 bases are a match to TRBD2. The CDR3 sequence is 19 residues long. J was trimmed by 2 bases and V by 3 bases; bases with no gene match: 12. The germline V gene encodes CDR1 SGDLS and CDR2 YYNGEE. The CDR3 region has the DNA TGTGCCAGCAGCGCCTTATTTGGGGGACTAGCGGGGAACACAGATACGCAGTATTTT. Translating it yields CASSALFGGLAGNTDTQYF. The full variable domain, completed using reference TRBV9 and TRBJ2-3, is DSGVTQTPKHLITATGQRVTLRCSPRSGDLSVYWYQQSLDQGLQFLIQYYNGEERAKGNILERFSAQQFPDLHSELNLSSLELGDSALYFCASSALFGGLAGNTDTQYFGPGTRLTVL.

The CDR3: CASAKQESYNSPLHF. Written as DNA, the CDR3 is TGTGCCAGCGCTAAACAGGAGAGCTATAATTCACCCCTCCACTTT. The chain carries TRBV6-6 and TRBJ1-6, with D maybe TRBD1 (5 bases). The germline V gene encodes CDR1 MNHNY and CDR2 SVGAGI (reference sequence). There are 15 residues in the CDR3. Trimming took 8 bases from V and 3 from J, leaving 14 bases between them.

This clone was observed once. This chain connects TRBV7-9 to TRBJ1-1; a possible D gene is TRBD1 (6 bases). There are 14 residues in the CDR3. V was shortened by 2 bases and J by 7 bases, with 14 bases between the two germline ends. From germline, CDR1 is SEHNR and CDR2 FQNEAQ (reference sequence). CDR3 sequence reads: CASSLMDEQGEAFF. In DNA form, the CDR3 reads TGTGCCAGCAGCTTAATGGACGAACAGGGTGAAGCTTTCTTT.

The chain combines TRBV19 with TRBJ2-1; TRBD1 matches at 8 bases. The junction had 7 bases not matched to a gene; V was cut back by 4 bases and J by 5 bases. From germline, CDR1 is LNHDA and CDR2 SQIVND (reference sequence). The CDR3 is 15 residues long. The CDR3 protein is CASSTPGGKHNEQFF. CDR3 DNA sequence: TGTGCCAGTAGTACCCCAGGGGGCAAACACAATGAGCAGTTCTTC.

This chain joins TRBV9 and TRBJ1-2; 11 positions agree with TRBD1. V shed 0 bases and J 1 base; nucleotides not matched to a gene: 2. The CDR3 contains 16 residues. The V gene's germline CDR1 is SGDLS and CDR2 YYNGEE. CDR3 DNA: TGTGCCAGCAGCGTAGGGGGGACAGGGGGTAACTATGGCTACACCTTC. The encoded protein is CASSVGGTGGNYGYTF.

The gene calls are TRBV7-9 and TRBJ2-3; 10 bases align to TRBD2. CDR1 is SEHNR, CDR2 FQNEAQ, per germline (reference sequence). J was trimmed by 0 bases and V by 0 bases; bases with no gene match: 6. This CDR3 has 18 residues. The CDR3 region is CASSLAGTSDSSTDTQYF. DNA of the CDR3: TGTGCCAGCAGCTTAGCCGGGACTAGCGATTCTAGCACAGATACGCAGTATTTT.

The V call is TRBV25-1, the J call TRBJ1-6, with unresolved D. The CDR3 contains 17 residues. Germline V gene data show CDR1 as MGHDK and CDR2 as SYGVNS. The ends were cut back, 0 bases at V and 11 bases at J, with 20 bases in the middle. This CDR3 is CASSEYMSGSGLAPLHF. In DNA form, the CDR3 reads TGTGCCAGCAGTGAATATATGTCCGGATCGGGGTTGGCACCCCTCCACTTT.

This rearrangement joins TRBV7-6 to TRBJ1-2; TRBD1 matches 7 bases. Germline CDR1 reads SGHVS; CDR2 reads FNYEAQ. This CDR3 is 15 amino acids long. V trimming: 4 bases; J trimming: 0 bases; junction bases outside the gene matches: 5. CDR3 coding DNA: TGTGCCAGCAGCTCCGGGACAGAAGCTAACTATGGCTACACCTTC. Translated, it gives CASSSGTEANYGYTF.

The V gene is TRBV11-2, the J gene TRBJ1-3; D not resolved. V dropped 0 bases and J dropped 4 bases, with 10 bases sitting between them. Germline CDR1 and CDR2: SGHAT and FQNNGV. CDR3 size: 15 residues. The CDR3 nucleotides read TGTGCCAGCAGCTTAGACCAGGCCGGAGGAAACACCATATATTTT. Its translation: CASSLDQAGGNTIYF.

The chain couples TRBV30 to TRBJ2-1; D ambiguous. Germline V gives CDR1 GTSNPN, CDR2 SVGIG (reference sequence). The CDR3 has 11 amino acids. CDR3 loop: CSLSSYNEQFF. DNA for the CDR3: TGTTCCCTTAGCTCCTACAATGAGCAGTTCTTC.

This clone was detected once. The V and J genes are TRBV7-9 and TRBJ2-7; D not resolved. In germline, CDR1 is SEHNR, CDR2 FQNEAQ (reference sequence). The CDR3 contains 14 residues. V lost 1 base and J 4 bases, leaving 11 bases between the germline ends. The CDR3 loop is CASSLVGPTYEQYF. The CDR3 DNA is TGTGCCAGCAGCTTAGTGGGCCCAACTTACGAGCAGTACTTC.